This T cell receptor (beta chain) appears in the sequencing data of a study of T cell clones after liver transplantation. Clones were sequenced by immunoSEQ multiplex PCR, and TCRdb holds only the in-frame ones, with some missing. The repertoire holds about 100,000 clones, with more than 75% as singletons. The germline V gene encodes CDR1 LNHDA and CDR2 SQIVND (reference sequence). CDR3 length equals 15 residues. V lost 1 base and J lost 0, with 10 bases in between. Sequencing used CD4+ T cells from blood, obtained before liver transplant. The clonotype was recovered from a human donor who received a liver transplant. This chain links TRBV19 with TRBJ2-7; D possibly corresponds to TRBD2 (7 bases). The CDR3 DNA reads as TGTGCCAGTAGTATAGCGGGGGGCAACTCCTACGAGCAGTACTTC. This codes for CASSIAGGNSYEQYF.